This TCR beta chain is drawn from a study of PD-L1 blockade in urothelial cancer. As for the study in general: Blood samples had a median of 141,255 T cells.

The CDR3 totals 14 residues. V was clipped by 3 bases and J by 4 bases, with 10 bases between them. Germline V gives CDR1 KGHSH, CDR2 LQKENI. As for time point: pretreatment peripheral blood. Patients presented with locally advanced or metastatic urothelial carcinoma. About this clone: Its matching antigen is unknown.

Study-level results: Expansion of tumor-associated blood clones at 3 weeks was greater in durable-benefit patients.

Every PCR received spiked-in synthetic TCR analog templates. Libraries were prepared by immunoSEQ multiplex PCR; TCRdb keeps only in-frame clonotypes and omits some of them. The data contain 80,000 to 90,000 clones, about 85% of them singletons. The source was PBMCs, collected around atezolizumab (anti-PD-L1) treatment. The genes are TRBV18 and TRBJ1-5, with a tentative D call TRBD1 (6 bases). This receptor was identified in a man aged 55-75 years with urothelial cancer. Here the CDR3 DNA reads TGTGCCAGCTCACCCGGGACAAGTAATCAGCCCCAGCATTTT. Residues: CASSPGTSNQPQHF.